These T cell receptor beta chains were read from a single sample in a study of identical twins. TCRdb reprocessed the 5' RACE reads with MiXCR, giving one entry per CDR3 protein. Of just over 500,000 distinct CDR3 sequences in the sample, about 20% were seen once. The same sample was also studied in work on T cells expressing NK-cell markers.

The sequencing sample was made of CD4+ T cells sorted from blood. The receptor source for this set is a woman aged 18-29 years in good health. Each CDR3 is given without its conserved first and last residue. The size of a clone is reported for some rows only, either as once, few or many, or as a class for expanded clones.

v_call clone_size cdr3_aa
TRBV7-8 - ASSLSWRTSGRSSYNEQF
TRBV6-1 many ASSPDTRTTEAF
TRBV5-1 - ASRRRLGMGTEAF
TRBV20-1 once SAFSDPLTEQY
TRBV21-1 - AGVVGQTPCYEQY
TRBV12-3/TRBV12-4 many ASSSGGSGNTIY
TRBV10-3 few AIRDGNYGYT
TRBV29-1 many SPGPPYEQY
TRBV5-6 few ASRRWELHNEQF
TRBV7-9 - ASSLGTGGRTF
TRBV20-1 - SARDTRYNEQF
TRBV5-1 few ASSFGTVTTYEQY
TRBV6-1 - ASSELAVAYEQY
TRBV15 - ATSRGMEQY
TRBV5-1 few ASRPGAWTDTQY
TRBV7-2 few ASRPPGGNEQY
TRBV6-1 few ASSSGALPSAEQF
TRBV20-1 few SASLGNIQY
TRBV27 - ASSTGLTGELF
TRBV27 few ASTRWGWNSPLH
TRBV20-1 few SASSPLFSSYEQY
TRBV5-1 - ASVRGPDTDTQY
TRBV2 few ASSEALAGGQETQY
TRBV18 few ASSPQVIISYNEQF
TRBV20-1 once SASKLRNEQF
TRBV20-1 once SATTRANTGELF
TRBV7-2 few ASSFVPSGRYQETQY
TRBV7-9 few ASSLRGAGKGVDEQF
TRBV15 few ATSRDLGFGVRTGELF
TRBV30 - ACLQGIYEQY
TRBV12-3/TRBV12-4 - ASKTAGASDKNIQY
TRBV6-5 few ASSYGTDPGEAF
TRBV4-1 few ASSQDRRSRLAELQSRPTDTQY
TRBV7-8 - ASSQNPGGYDNEQF
TRBV4-3 few ASSQEFSAGGSEQF
TRBV6-5 few ASSYSTFRNEQF
TRBV7-9 few ASSAKLAASSYNEQF
TRBV3-1 - ASSQGWTNGEY
TRBV20-1 - SVTPTAIEAF
TRBV7-9 many ASSRGAALSYEQY
TRBV20-1 few SARGTVIGNQPQH
TRBV27 - ASSASDPRELF
TRBV20-1 few SASPGLALTDTQY
TRBV5-1 many ASSLGGEETQY
TRBV10-2 - ASSPTSGVRDTQY
TRBV11-3 - ASRKRLSSYNEQF
TRBV18 - ASSNQWGDEQF
TRBV5-5 - ASSLTGYEYGYT
TRBV20-1 many SARRITEAF
TRBV4-2 - ASSRGDWGPAF
TRBV7-6 - ASSWTDSSEQY
TRBV4-3 - ASSPHHIGGPREQF
TRBV20-1 - SARGGAGRYEQF